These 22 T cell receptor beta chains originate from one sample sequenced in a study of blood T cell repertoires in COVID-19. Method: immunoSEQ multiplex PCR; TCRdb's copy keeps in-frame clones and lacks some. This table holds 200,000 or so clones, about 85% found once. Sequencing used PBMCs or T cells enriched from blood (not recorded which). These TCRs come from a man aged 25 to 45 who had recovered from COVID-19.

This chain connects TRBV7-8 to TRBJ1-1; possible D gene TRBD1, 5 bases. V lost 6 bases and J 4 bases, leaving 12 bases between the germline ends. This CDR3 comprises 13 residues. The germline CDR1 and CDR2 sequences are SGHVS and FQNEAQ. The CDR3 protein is CASSLRDGTEAFF. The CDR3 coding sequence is TGTGCCAGCAGTTTGCGGGACGGCACTGAAGCTTTCTTT. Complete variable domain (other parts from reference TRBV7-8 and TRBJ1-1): GAGVSQSPRYKVAKRGQDVALRCDPISGHVSLFWYQQALGQGPEFLTYFQNEAQLDKSGLPSDRFFAERPEGSVSTLKIQRTQQEDSAVYLCASSLRDGTEAFFGQGTRLTVV.

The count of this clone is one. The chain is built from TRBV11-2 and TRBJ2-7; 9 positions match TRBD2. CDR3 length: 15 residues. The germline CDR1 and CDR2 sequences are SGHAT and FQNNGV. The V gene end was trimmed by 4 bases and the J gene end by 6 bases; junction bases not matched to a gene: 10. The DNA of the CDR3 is TGTGCCAGCAGCTCTCCGGCGGGGGGGCGTCTCGAGCAGTACTTC. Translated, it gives CASSSPAGGRLEQYF.

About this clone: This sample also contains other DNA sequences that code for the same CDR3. The CDR3 loop reads CASSQAGSQPQHF. The CDR3 bases are TGTGCCAGCAGCCAAGCAGGGTCTCAGCCCCAGCATTTT. J is TRBJ1-5 and V is TRBV3-1 (or the pseudogene TRBV3-2); possibly TRBD1 for D (5 bases). The CDR3 is 13 amino acids. V was trimmed by 1 base and J by 6 bases, leaving 7 bases between them. Germline CDR1 LGHDT, CDR2 YNNKEL (reference sequence).

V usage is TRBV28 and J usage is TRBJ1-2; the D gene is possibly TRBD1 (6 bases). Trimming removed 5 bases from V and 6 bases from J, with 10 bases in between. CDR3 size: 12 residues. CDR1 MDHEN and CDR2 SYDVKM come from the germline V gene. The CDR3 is CASSADSHGYTF. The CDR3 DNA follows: TGTGCCAGCAGTGCGGACAGCCATGGCTACACCTTC.

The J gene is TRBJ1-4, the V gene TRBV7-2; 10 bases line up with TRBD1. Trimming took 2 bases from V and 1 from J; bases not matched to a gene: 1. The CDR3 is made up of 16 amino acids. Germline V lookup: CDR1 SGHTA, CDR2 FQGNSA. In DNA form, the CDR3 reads TGTGCCAGCAGCTTAAGGACAGGGGGAACTAATGAAAAACTGTTTTTT. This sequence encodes CASSLRTGGTNEKLFF.

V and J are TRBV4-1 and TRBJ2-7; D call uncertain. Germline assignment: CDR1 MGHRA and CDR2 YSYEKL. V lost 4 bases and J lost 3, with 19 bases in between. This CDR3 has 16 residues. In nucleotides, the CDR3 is TGCGCCAGCAGCCCCACTACATGGCTTTTGAACTACGAGCAGTACTTC. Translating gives CASSPTTWLLNYEQYF.

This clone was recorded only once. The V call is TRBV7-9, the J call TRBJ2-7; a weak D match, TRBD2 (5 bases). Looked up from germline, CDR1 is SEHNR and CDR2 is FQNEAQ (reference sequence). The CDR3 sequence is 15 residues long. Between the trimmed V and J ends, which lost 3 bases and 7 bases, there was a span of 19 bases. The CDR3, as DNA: TGTGCCAGCAGCTTCCCTCGACTACGCTCCGAAGAGCAGTACTTC. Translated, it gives CASSFPRLRSEEQYF.

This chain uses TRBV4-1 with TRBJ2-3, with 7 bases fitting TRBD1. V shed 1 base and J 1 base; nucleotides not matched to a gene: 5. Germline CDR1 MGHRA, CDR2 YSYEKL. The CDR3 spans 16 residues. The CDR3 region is CASSQGRTGRTDTQYF. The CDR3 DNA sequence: TGCGCCAGCAGCCAAGGGAGGACAGGCCGCACAGATACGCAGTATTTT.

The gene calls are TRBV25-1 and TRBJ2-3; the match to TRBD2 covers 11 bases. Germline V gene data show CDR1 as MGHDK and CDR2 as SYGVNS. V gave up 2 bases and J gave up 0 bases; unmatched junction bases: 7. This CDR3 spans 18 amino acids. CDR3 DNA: TGTGCCAGCAGTGAAGGTCCTAGCGGGAGGCCTAGCACAGATACGCAGTATTTT. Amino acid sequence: CASSEGPSGRPSTDTQYF.

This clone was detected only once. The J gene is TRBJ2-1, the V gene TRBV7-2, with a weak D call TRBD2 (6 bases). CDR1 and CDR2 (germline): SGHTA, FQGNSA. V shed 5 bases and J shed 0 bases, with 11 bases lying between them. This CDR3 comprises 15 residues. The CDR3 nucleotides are TGTGCCAGCAGCCGGTCCGGGAGCTCCTACAATGAGCAGTTCTTC. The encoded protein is CASSRSGSSYNEQFF.

The CDR3 sequence: CASRPTGSNSPLHF. CDR3 DNA sequence: TGTGCCAGCAGGCCGACAGGGTCTAATTCACCCCTCCACTTT. V gene TRBV6-5 combines with J gene TRBJ1-6, with 7 bases aligning to TRBD1. This CDR3 has 14 residues. CDR1 is MNHEY, CDR2 SVGAGI, per germline. The V gene end was trimmed by 6 bases and the J gene end by 6 bases; junction bases not matched to a gene: 5.

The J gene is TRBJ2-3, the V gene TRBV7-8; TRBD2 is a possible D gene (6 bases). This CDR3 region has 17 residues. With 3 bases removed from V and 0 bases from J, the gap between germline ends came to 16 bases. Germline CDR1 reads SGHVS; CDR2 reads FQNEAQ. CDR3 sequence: CASSFGRGVGSTDTQYF. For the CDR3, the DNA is TGTGCCAGCAGCTTCGGGCGGGGAGTTGGTAGCACAGATACGCAGTATTTT.

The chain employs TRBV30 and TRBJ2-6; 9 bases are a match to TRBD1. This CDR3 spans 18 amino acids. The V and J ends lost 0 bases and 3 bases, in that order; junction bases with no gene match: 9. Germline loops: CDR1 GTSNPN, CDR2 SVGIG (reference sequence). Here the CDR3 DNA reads TGTGCCTGGAGTGTGACTACAGGGGGCTTAGGTGGGGCCAACGTCCTGACTTTC. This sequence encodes CAWSVTTGGLGGANVLTF.

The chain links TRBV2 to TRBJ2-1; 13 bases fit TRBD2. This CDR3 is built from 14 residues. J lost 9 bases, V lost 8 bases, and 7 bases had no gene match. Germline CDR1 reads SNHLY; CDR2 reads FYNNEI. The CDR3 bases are TGTGCCAGCGCATGGACTAGCGGGAGTCCTGAGCAGTTCTTC. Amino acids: CASAWTSGSPEQFF.

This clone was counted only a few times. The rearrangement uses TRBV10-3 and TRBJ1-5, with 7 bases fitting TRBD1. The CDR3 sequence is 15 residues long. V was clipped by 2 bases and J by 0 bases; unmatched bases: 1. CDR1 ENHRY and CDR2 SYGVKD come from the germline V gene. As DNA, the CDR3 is TGTGCCATCAGTGAGGGGACAGTTAGCAATCAGCCCCAGCATTTT. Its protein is CAISEGTVSNQPQHF.

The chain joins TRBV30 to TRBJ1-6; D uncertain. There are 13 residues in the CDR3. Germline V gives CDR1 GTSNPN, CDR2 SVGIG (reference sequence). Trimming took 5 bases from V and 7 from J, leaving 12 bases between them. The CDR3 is CAWEAPGNSPLHF. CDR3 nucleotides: TGTGCCTGGGAGGCCCCGGGGAATTCACCCCTCCACTTT.

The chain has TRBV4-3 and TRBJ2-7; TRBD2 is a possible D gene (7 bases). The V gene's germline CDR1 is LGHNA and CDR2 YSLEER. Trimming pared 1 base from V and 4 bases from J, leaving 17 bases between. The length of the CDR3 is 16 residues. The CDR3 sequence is CASSQGTAGGLYEQYF. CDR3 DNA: TGCGCCAGCAGCCAAGGGACTGCCGGGGGGCTTTACGAGCAGTACTTC.

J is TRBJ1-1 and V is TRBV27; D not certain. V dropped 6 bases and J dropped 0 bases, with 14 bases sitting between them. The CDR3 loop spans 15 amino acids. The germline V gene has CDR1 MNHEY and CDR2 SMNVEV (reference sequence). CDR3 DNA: TGTGCCAGCAGCTCCCCTTCCAGGATGAACACTGAAGCTTTCTTT. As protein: CASSSPSRMNTEAFF.

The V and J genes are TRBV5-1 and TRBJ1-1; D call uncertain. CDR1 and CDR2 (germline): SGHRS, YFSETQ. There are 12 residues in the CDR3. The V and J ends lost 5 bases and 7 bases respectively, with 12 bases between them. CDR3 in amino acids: CASSYSYGEAFF. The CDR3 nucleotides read TGCGCCAGCAGTTACAGCTATGGTGAAGCTTTCTTT. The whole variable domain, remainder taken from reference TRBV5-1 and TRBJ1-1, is KAGVTQTPRYLIKTRGQQVTLSCSPISGHRSVSWYQQTPGQGLQFLFEYFSETQRNKGNFPGRFSGRQFSNSRSEMNVSTLELGDSALYLCASSYSYGEAFFGQGTRLTVV.

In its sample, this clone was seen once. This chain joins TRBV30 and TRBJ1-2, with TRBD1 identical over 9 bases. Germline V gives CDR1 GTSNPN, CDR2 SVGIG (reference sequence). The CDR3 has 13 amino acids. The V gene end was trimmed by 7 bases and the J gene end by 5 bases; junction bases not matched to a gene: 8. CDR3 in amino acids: CASRQGEPYGYTF. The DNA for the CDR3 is TGTGCCTCGAGACAGGGGGAGCCATATGGCTACACCTTC.

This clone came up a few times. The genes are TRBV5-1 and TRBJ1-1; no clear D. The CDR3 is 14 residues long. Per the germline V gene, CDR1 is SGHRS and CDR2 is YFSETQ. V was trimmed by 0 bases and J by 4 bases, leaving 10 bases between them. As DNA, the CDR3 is TGCGCCAGCAGCTTGGCTATCTCGAGCACTGAAGCTTTCTTT. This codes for CASSLAISSTEAFF.

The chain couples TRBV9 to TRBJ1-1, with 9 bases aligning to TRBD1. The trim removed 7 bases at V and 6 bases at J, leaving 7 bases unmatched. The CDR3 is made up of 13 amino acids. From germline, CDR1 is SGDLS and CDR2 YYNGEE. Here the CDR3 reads CASRGQGLSEAFF. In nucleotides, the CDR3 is TGTGCCAGCCGGGGACAGGGCCTCTCTGAAGCTTTCTTT. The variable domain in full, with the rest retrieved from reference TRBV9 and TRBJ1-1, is DSGVTQTPKHLITATGQRVTLRCSPRSGDLSVYWYQQSLDQGLQFLIQYYNGEERAKGNILERFSAQQFPDLHSELNLSSLELGDSALYFCASRGQGLSEAFFGQGTRLTVV.